This T cell receptor beta chain was recovered during a study of blood T cell repertoires in COVID-19 (dated by TCRdb to the early 2020s). Some background on the complete study: Collaborator samples came from the United States, Italy and Spain and covered acute and convalescent phases of COVID-19. The material from the prospective study consisted of cDNA or gDNA derived from T cells, B-cell-depleted T cells, or PBMCs. Deeply sampled blood TCRbeta repertoires from subjects exposed to, actively infected with, or recovered from COVID-19 were included in the dataset. The repertoires were released in a freely available public database meant as a resource for research on the immune response to SARS-CoV-2. The samples were drawn from the first 160 participants of the ongoing ImmuneRACE study and from some 1,300 subjects provided by 6 global collaborators. A de-identified subject ID, COVID-19 status, age in years and sex were almost always included in the sample metadata. Where HLA class I and class II types were available, the types were taken from metadata supplied by the sample provider, not from assay-based typing. Study-level results and caveats: The amount of clinical and demographic metadata varied by source and participant and was provided uncurated.

Spanning cysteine to phenylalanine, the CDR3 consists of 16 amino acids. Just CDR3 DNA is preserved here, 48 bases in frame from base 1. Reading the germline V gene gives CDR1 SGHVS and CDR2 FQNEAQ. Relative to germline, V is 0 bases shorter and J is 0 bases shorter, with 9 bases between their ends. Participants in the prospective study were aged roughly 18 to 100 years, lived in 20 to 25 United States geographic areas, and enrolled through a virtual design. Cohort assignment in the prospective study relied on participant-reported clinical history from a screening survey and a study questionnaire. Recovered participants in ImmuneRACE Cohort 3 were defined as having two consecutive negative NP/OP PCR tests, clearance from a healthcare professional, or resolution of symptoms. Mobile phlebotomists in the prospective study collected whole blood, serum and a nasopharyngeal or oropharyngeal swab from every participant. Participants in the prospective study had the option to provide additional blood draws and questionnaires over a 2-month period. Blood samples from the prospective study were shipped frozen or at room temperature prior to DNA extraction.

On this clone itself: This receptor's antigen is unknown. No much larger clonotype is one base removed from it; base qualities were not supplied.

The immunoSEQ Assay, a bias-controlled multiplex PCR, was used to amplify TCRbeta CDR3 regions from genomic DNA. The authors processed their data as follows. Nucleated cell counts per sample were estimated from amplification of reference gene primers within the assay. To quantify the absolute abundance of each unique TCRbeta CDR3 rearrangement, sequence reads were collapsed and filtered. Productive Simpson clonality was computed per sample as the square root of Simpson's diversity index over productive rearrangements. The table was pulled from immuneACCESS by TCRdb, which kept in-frame rearrangements only. Such tables lose some clones; where checked, under half of the loss comes from unresolved V genes, and the rest has no known cause. V and J calls and clone size are as listed in that table; D and trimming were resolved from the DNA. The sample table lists a few hundred thousand clones, 75% to 90% of them with a count of one. Jointly, the top ten make up approximately 4.2% of the sample.

The origin of this receptor is a woman in her 30s who had recovered from COVID-19. In this chain, TRBV7-8 is recombined with TRBJ1-3; the D gene is not confidently resolved. The material sequenced was PBMCs or T cells enriched from blood (not recorded which). The DNA reads TGTGCCAGCAGCTTAGCGCTACCGAGCTCTGGAAACACCATATATTTT. This sequence encodes CASSLALPSSGNTIYF.